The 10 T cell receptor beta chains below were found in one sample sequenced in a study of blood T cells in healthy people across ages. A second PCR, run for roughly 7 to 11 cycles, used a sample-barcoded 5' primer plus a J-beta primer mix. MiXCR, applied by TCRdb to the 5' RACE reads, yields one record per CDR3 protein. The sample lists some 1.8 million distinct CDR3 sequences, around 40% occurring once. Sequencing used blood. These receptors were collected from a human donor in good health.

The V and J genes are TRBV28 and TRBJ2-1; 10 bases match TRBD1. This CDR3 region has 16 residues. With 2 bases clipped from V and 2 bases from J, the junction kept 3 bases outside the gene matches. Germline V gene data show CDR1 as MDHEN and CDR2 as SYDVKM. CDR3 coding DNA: TGTGCCAGCAGTTTAATTGGGACAGGGGCCTACAATGAGCAGTTCTTC. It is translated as CASSLIGTGAYNEQFF.

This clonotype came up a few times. CDR3 sequence (DNA): TGTGCCACCAGTGGTAACGACAGGGCCTACAATGAGCAGTTCTTC. Its protein is CATSGNDRAYNEQFF. V gene TRBV24-1 combines with J gene TRBJ2-1; 7 nucleotides match TRBD1. J gave up 2 bases and V 5 bases, and 5 bases lay outside the gene matches. CDR1 and CDR2 from the germline V gene are KGHDR and SFDVKD. CDR3 length: 15 amino acids.

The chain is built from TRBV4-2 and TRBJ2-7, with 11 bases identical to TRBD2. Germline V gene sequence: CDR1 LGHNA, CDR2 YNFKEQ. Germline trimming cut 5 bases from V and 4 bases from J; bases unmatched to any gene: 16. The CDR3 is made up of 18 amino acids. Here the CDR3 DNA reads TGTGCCAGCAGCTTGCCCCTCGGCACTAGCGGGGGACAATACGAGCAGTACTTC. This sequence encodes CASSLPLGTSGGQYEQYF.

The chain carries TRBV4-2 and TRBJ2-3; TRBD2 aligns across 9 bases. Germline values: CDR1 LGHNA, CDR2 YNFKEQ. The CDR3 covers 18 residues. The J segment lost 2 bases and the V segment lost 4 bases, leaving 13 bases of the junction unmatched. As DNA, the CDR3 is TGTGCCAGCAGCCCTCAAGCTTCTAGCGGGGAGTACACAGATACGCAGTATTTT. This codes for CASSPQASSGEYTDTQYF.

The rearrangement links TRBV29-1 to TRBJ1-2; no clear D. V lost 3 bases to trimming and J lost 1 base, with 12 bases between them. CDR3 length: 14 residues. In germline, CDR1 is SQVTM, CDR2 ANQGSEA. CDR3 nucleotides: TGCAGCGTTGACCTGGCCACCCGTAACTATGGCTACACCTTC. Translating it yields CSVDLATRNYGYTF.

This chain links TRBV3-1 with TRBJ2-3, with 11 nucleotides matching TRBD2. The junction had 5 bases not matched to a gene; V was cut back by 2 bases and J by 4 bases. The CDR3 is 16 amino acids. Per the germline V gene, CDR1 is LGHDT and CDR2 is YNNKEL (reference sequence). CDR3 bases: TGTGCCAGCAGCCAATTTAGCGGGGGGGTCGCAGATACGCAGTATTTT. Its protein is CASSQFSGGVADTQYF.

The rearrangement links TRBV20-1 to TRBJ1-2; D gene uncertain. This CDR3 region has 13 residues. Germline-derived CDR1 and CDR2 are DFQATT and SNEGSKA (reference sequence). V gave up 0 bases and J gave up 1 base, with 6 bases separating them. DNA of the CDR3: TGCAGTGCTAGAGAGAAGTATAACTATGGCTACACCTTC. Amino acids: CSAREKYNYGYTF.

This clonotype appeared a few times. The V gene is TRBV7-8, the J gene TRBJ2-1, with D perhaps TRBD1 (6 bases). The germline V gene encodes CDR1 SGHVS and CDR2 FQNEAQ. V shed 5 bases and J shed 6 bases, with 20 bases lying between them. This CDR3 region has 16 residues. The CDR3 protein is CASSPPATGYSNEQFF. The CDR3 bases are TGTGCCAGCAGCCCACCGGCTACAGGGTATTCCAATGAGCAGTTCTTC.

CDR3 in amino acids: CASSYGGATGTDTQYF. In DNA, the CDR3 is TGTGCCAGCAGTTACGGGGGGGCCACAGGCACAGATACGCAGTATTTT. This rearrangement joins TRBV6-2 or TRBV6-3 to TRBJ2-3, with a tentative D call TRBD2 (7 bases). The V gene lost 2 bases and the J gene lost 1 base, with 13 bases spanning the gap. CDR1 MNHEY and CDR2 SVGEGT come from the germline V gene. The CDR3 loop spans 16 amino acids.

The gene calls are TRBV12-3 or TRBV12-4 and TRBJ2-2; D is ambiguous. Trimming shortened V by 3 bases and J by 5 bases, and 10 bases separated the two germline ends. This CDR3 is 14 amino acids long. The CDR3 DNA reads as TGTGCCAGCAGTTTTCAGTTACCAACCGGGGAGCTGTTTTTT. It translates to CASSFQLPTGELFF.